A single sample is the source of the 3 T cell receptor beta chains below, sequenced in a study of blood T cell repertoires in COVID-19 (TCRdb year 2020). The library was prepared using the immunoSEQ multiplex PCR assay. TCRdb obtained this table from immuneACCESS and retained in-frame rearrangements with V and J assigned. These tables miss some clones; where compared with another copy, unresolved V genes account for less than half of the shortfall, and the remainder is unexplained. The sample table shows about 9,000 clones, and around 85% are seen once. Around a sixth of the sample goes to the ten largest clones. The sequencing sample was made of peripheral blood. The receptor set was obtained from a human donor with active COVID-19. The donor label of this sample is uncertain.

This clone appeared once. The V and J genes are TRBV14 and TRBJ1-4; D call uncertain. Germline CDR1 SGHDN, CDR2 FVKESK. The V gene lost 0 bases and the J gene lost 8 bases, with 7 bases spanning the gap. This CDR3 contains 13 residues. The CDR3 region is CASSQEWREKLFF. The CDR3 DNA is TGTGCCAGCAGCCAAGAGTGGAGGGAAAAACTGTTTTTT.

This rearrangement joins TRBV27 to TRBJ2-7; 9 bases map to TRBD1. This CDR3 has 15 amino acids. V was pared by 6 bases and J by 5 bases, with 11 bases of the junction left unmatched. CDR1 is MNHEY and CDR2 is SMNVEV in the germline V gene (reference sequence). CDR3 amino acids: CASRHSGTGKNEQYF. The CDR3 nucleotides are TGTGCCAGCAGGCACTCCGGGACAGGGAAGAACGAGCAGTACTTC.

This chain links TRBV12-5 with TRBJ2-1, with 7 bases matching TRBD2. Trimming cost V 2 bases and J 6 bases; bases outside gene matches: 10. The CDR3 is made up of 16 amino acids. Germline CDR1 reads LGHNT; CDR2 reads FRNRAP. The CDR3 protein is CASGLSNREGANEQFF. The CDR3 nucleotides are TGTGCTAGTGGTTTGTCAAATAGGGAGGGAGCCAATGAGCAGTTCTTC.